The 17 T cell receptor beta chains given below trace back to one sample, sequenced in a study of blood T cell dynamics during melanoma immunotherapy. Produced via immunoSEQ multiplex PCR; TCRdb's table is partial and in-frame only. Found here are 9,500 to 13,000 clones, about 91% of them singletons; the top ten hold approximately 7%. The time point here: pre-treatment baseline. The source was blood, collected from a patient treated with checkpoint blockade. Receptor source: a human donor with melanoma.

The chain links TRBV4-2 to TRBJ1-5, with 7 bases matching TRBD1. The CDR3 contains 15 residues. After removal of 0 bases from V and 9 bases from J, the junction contained 8 bases not matched to a gene. Germline V gene lookup returns CDR1 LGHNA and CDR2 YNFKEQ. The CDR3 is CASSQDRGAPRPQHF. CDR3 nucleotide sequence: TGTGCCAGCAGCCAAGACAGGGGGGCCCCCCGGCCCCAGCATTTT.

The CDR3 sequence is CASSPRGSTQETQYF. The CDR3, as DNA: TGTGCCAGCTCACCACGAGGGAGCACCCAAGAGACCCAGTACTTC. The chain has TRBV18 and TRBJ2-5; a weak D match, TRBD2 (5 bases). Germline V gene sequence: CDR1 KGHSH, CDR2 LQKENI. Trimming left V 1 base short and J 1 base short, with 10 bases between. CDR3 length equals 15 residues.

V usage is TRBV9 and J usage is TRBJ2-1, with 8 nucleotides matching TRBD1. This CDR3 has 13 residues. The germline gives CDR1 SGDLS, CDR2 YYNGEE. V lost 7 bases and J lost 9; bases outside the gene matches: 9. The CDR3 protein is CASGQGSPGEQFF. The DNA of the CDR3 is TGTGCCAGCGGACAGGGTTCTCCGGGTGAGCAGTTCTTC. Full variable domain (remainder filled in from reference TRBV9 and TRBJ2-1): DSGVTQTPKHLITATGQRVTLRCSPRSGDLSVYWYQQSLDQGLQFLIQYYNGEERAKGNILERFSAQQFPDLHSELNLSSLELGDSALYFCASGQGSPGEQFFGPGTRLTVL.

This clone occurred once. The chain uses TRBV7-2 and TRBJ2-1; 9 bases match TRBD2. V lost 1 base, J lost 9 bases, and 7 bases stayed unmatched. Germline assignment: CDR1 SGHTA and CDR2 FQGNSA. CDR3 length: 15 amino acids. The CDR3 loop reads CASSLGGSGRGEQFF. DNA for the CDR3: TGTGCCAGCAGCTTAGGGGGTAGCGGGAGAGGTGAGCAGTTCTTC.

This chain connects TRBV30 to TRBJ2-7, with TRBD2 as a possible D gene (5 bases). Germline V lookup: CDR1 GTSNPN, CDR2 SVGIG (reference sequence). This CDR3 has 12 residues. The V end lost 5 bases, the J end lost 4 bases, and 12 bases lay between the germline ends. The CDR3 spells CAWGPSRYEQYF. The CDR3 nucleotides are TGTGCCTGGGGCCCTAGCAGATACGAGCAGTACTTC. The whole variable domain, filled in from reference TRBV30 and TRBJ2-7, reads SQTIHQWPATLVQPVGSPLSLECTVEGTSNPNLYWYRQAAGRGLQLLFYSVGIGQISSEVPQNLSASRPQDRQFILSSKKLLLSDSGFYLCAWGPSRYEQYFGPGTRLTVT.

The chain uses TRBV6-1 and TRBJ2-7; the D gene could be TRBD1 or TRBD2 (5 bases each). There are 13 residues in the CDR3. V lost 7 bases, J lost 0 bases, and 10 bases lay in between. CDR1 is MNHNS and CDR2 is SASEGT in the germline V gene. CDR3 sequence (DNA): TGTGCCAGCACGGGGCTAAGCTCCTACGAGCAGTACTTC. Translated, it gives CASTGLSSYEQYF.

V is TRBV10-3 and J is TRBJ2-3, with 7 positions matching TRBD1. The CDR3 extends over 13 amino acids. Per the germline V gene, CDR1 is ENHRY and CDR2 is SYGVKD. The V gene end was trimmed by 5 bases and the J gene end by 3 bases; junction bases not matched to a gene: 2. CDR3 nucleotide sequence: TGTGCCATCAGTAGACAGGGTACAGATACGCAGTATTTT. This sequence encodes CAISRQGTDTQYF.

This chain uses TRBV6-5 with TRBJ1-6; maybe TRBD1 (6 bases). Germline V gene data show CDR1 as MNHEY and CDR2 as SVGAGI. The CDR3 runs to 14 residues. Trimming took off 7 bases at V and 0 bases at J, with 7 bases between the two ends. For the CDR3, the DNA is TGTGCCAGCAAGGGGGGCTCCTATAATTCACCCCTCCACTTT. This sequence encodes CASKGGSYNSPLHF.

For the CDR3, the DNA is TGTGCCAGCAGCTTTCGGGTAGGGCTTGGTGAAGCTTTCTTT. Its translation is CASSFRVGLGEAFF. The chain uses TRBV11-2 and TRBJ1-1; no definite D call. Trimming took off 3 bases at V and 7 bases at J, with 15 bases between the two ends. CDR3 length equals 14 residues. Germline CDR1 SGHAT, CDR2 FQNNGV.

This clone was observed a single time. The J gene is TRBJ2-1, the V gene TRBV5-1, with 15 nucleotides matching TRBD2. From germline, CDR1 is SGHRS and CDR2 YFSETQ. The J segment lost 7 bases and the V segment lost 5 bases, leaving 4 bases of the junction unmatched. The CDR3 runs 15 residues. The CDR3 nucleotides read TGCGCCAGCAGTTCCGGACTAGCGGGAGGGAATGAGCAGTTCTTC. Protein product: CASSSGLAGGNEQFF.

Comment on this clone: Relative to the germline gene, one junction end is altered; a read error may explain this. The gene calls are TRBV7-3 and TRBJ2-1, with 11 bases lining up with TRBD2. CDR3 length: 15 amino acids. Germline V gene lookup returns CDR1 SGHTA and CDR2 FQGTGA. The chain's CDR3 is CASSLTSGGYNEQFF. The CDR3 nucleotides read TGTGCCAGCAGCCTAACTAGCGGGGGATACAATGAGCAGTTCTTC.

V and J are TRBV6-6 and TRBJ2-5; the match to TRBD2 covers 8 bases. Gene TRBJ2-7 matches the end of the DNA better, so the J call may be wrong. The germline gives CDR1 MNHNY, CDR2 SVGAGI (reference sequence). The CDR3 runs to 13 residues. CDR3 loop: CASATSGSYEQYF. DNA of the CDR3: TGTGCCAGCGCAACCAGCGGGAGCTACGAGCAGTACTTC.

This CDR3 is CASSLYGRGRGKTQYF. The CDR3 coding sequence is TGTGCCAGCAGTTTATACGGCAGGGGGCGGGGGAAGACCCAGTACTTC. The V gene is TRBV28, the J gene TRBJ2-5, with D tentatively TRBD1 (8 bases). The CDR3 sequence is 16 residues long. In germline, CDR1 is MDHEN, CDR2 SYDVKM. The germline V and J ends were trimmed by 1 base and 6 bases, with 18 bases remaining between them.

The chain recombines TRBV14 with TRBJ2-7; D is ambiguous. Germline loops: CDR1 SGHDN, CDR2 FVKESK. The CDR3 loop spans 16 amino acids. The V end was cut by 5 bases, the J end by 6 bases, with 23 bases between. Written as DNA, the CDR3 is TGTGCCAGCAGCGCCCGGTCGGTAGGGATTAGGAGCGAGCAGTACTTC. This encodes CASSARSVGIRSEQYF.

The V and J genes are TRBV6-7 and TRBJ2-7; no firm D call. TRBV6-7 has ORF status, its function being uncertain. The germline V and J ends were trimmed by 5 bases and 7 bases, with 21 bases remaining between them. The CDR3 is made up of 15 amino acids. CDR3 coding DNA: TGTGCCAGCAGTATCCCCCGGTGTAGTTTAGGAGAGCAGTACTTC. Translation gives CASSIPRCSLGEQYF.

CDR3 residues: CASSYSVRKNTGELFF. The CDR3 region has the DNA TGTGCCAGCAGTTACTCAGTCAGAAAGAACACCGGGGAGCTGTTTTTT. The chain has TRBV6-5 and TRBJ2-2, with D uncertain. V lost 0 bases and J 1 base, leaving 9 bases between the germline ends. The V gene's germline CDR1 is MNHEY and CDR2 SVGAGI. This CDR3 is 16 amino acids long.

The chain is built from TRBV28 and TRBJ1-2; 8 bases line up with TRBD1. The CDR3 loop spans 13 amino acids. The junction had 11 bases not matched to a gene; V was cut back by 10 bases and J by 7 bases. The germline V gene encodes CDR1 MDHEN and CDR2 SYDVKM. CDR3 amino acids: CATVSRGQGGYTF. Here the CDR3 DNA reads TGTGCCACCGTTAGCAGGGGGCAAGGTGGCTACACCTTC.